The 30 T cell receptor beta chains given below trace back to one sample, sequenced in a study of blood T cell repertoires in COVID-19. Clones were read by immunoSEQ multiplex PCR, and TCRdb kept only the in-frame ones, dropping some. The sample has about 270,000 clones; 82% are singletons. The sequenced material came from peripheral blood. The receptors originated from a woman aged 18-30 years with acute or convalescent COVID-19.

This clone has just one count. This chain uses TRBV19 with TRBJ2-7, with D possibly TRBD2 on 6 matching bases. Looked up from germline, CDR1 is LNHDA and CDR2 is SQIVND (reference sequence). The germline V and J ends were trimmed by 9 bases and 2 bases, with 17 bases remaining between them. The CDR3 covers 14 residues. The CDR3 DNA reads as TGTGCCAGCCAGGCGGGAACCCCCCCCTACGAGCAGTACTTC. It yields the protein CASQAGTPPYEQYF.

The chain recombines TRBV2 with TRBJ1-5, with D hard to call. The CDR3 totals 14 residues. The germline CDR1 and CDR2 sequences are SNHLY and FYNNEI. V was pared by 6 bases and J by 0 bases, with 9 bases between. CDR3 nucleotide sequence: TGTGCCAGCAGGTCTTGGAGTAGCAATCAGCCCCAGCATTTT. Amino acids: CASRSWSSNQPQHF.

The CDR3, as DNA: TGTGCCAGCAGCTTGGTGGCGGGAGGGAGCACAGATACGCAGTATTTT. This codes for CASSLVAGGSTDTQYF. The gene calls are TRBV5-4 and TRBJ2-3; TRBD2 matches 9 bases. With 0 bases clipped from V and 0 bases from J, the junction kept 2 bases outside the gene matches. Germline CDR1 reads SGHNT; CDR2 reads YYREEE (reference sequence). The CDR3 sequence is 16 residues long.

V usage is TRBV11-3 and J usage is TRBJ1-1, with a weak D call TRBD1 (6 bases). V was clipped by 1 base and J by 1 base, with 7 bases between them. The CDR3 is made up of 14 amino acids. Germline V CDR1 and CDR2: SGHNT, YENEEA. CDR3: CASSLAGANTEAFF. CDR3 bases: TGTGCCAGCAGCTTAGCAGGGGCGAACACTGAAGCTTTCTTT. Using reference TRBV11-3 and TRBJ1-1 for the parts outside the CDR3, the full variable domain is EAGVVQSPRYKIIEKKQPVAFWCNPISGHNTLYWYLQNLGQGPELLIRYENEEAVDDSQLPKDRFSAERLKGVDSTLKIQPAELGDSAVYLCASSLAGANTEAFFGQGTRLTVV.

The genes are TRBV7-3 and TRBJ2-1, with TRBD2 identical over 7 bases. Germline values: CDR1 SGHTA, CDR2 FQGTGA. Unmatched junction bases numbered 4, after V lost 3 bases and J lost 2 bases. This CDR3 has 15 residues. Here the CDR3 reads CASSLAGVPYNEQFF. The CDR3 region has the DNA TGTGCCAGCAGCTTGGCGGGAGTCCCCTACAATGAGCAGTTCTTC.

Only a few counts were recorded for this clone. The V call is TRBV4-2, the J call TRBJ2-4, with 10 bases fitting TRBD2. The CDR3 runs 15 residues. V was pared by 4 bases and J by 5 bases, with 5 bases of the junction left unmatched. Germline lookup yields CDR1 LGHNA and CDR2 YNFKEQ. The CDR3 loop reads CASSPGLAAQNIQYF. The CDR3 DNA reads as TGTGCCAGCAGCCCCGGACTAGCGGCACAAAACATTCAGTACTTC.

CDR3 nucleotides: TGTGCCAGCCGCTTGGGACATTCGTACGAGCAGTACTTC. As protein: CASRLGHSYEQYF. The V and J genes are TRBV6-5 and TRBJ2-7, with a possible D match to TRBD1 (6 bases). CDR3 size: 13 residues. Looked up from germline, CDR1 is MNHEY and CDR2 is SVGAGI. Between the trimmed V and J ends, which lost 8 bases and 4 bases, there was a span of 15 bases.

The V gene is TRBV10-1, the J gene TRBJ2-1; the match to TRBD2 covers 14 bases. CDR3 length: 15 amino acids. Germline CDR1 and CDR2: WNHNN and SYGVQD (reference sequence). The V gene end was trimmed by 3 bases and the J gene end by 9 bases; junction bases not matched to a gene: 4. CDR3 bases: TGCGCCAGCAGTGAAGGGGGACTAGCGGGAGCTGAGCAGTTCTTC. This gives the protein CASSEGGLAGAEQFF.

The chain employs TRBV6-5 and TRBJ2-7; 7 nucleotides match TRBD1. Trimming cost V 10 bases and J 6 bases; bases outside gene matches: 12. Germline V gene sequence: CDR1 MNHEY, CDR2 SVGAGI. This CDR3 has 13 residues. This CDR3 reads CAIDREPSTEQYF. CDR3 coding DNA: TGTGCCATAGACAGGGAGCCTTCGACCGAGCAGTACTTC.

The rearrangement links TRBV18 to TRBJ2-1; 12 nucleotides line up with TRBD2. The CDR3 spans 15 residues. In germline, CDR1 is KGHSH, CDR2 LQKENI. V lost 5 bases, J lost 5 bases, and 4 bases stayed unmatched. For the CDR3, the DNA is TGTGCCAGCTCATTACGGACTAGCGGGAACAATGAGCAGTTCTTC. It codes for CASSLRTSGNNEQFF.

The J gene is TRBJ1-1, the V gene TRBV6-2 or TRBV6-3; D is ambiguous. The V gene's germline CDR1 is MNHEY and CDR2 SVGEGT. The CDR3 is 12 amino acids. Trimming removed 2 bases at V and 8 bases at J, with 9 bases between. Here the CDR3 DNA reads TGTGCCAGCAGTTACCCGCAGATCGAAGCTTTCTTT. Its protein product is CASSYPQIEAFF.

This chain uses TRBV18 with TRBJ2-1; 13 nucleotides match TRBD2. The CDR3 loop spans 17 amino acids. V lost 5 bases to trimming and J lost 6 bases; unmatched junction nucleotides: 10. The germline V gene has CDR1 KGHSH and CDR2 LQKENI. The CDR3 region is CASSTILLAGGGNEQFF. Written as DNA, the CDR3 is TGTGCCAGCTCAACCATACTACTAGCGGGAGGGGGCAATGAGCAGTTCTTC.

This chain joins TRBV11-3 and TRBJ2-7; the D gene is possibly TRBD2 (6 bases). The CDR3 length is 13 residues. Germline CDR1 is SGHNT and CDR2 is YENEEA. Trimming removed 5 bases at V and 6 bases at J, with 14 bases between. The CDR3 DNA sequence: TGTGCCAGCAGCCCTCCGACGGGGGTCGAGCAGTACTTC. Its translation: CASSPPTGVEQYF. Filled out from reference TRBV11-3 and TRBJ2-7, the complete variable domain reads EAGVVQSPRYKIIEKKQPVAFWCNPISGHNTLYWYLQNLGQGPELLIRYENEEAVDDSQLPKDRFSAERLKGVDSTLKIQPAELGDSAVYLCASSPPTGVEQYFGPGTRLTVT.

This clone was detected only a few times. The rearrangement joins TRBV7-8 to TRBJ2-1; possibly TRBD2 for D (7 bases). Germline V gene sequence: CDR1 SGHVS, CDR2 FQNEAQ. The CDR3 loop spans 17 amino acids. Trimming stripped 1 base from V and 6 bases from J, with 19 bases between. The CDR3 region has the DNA TGTGCCAGCAGCTTAGAGGTCACGCGGCGGGGGCTCAATGAGCAGTTCTTC. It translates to CASSLEVTRRGLNEQFF.

The CDR3 DNA is TGCAGCGTTGACCAGGGTAGGGACACTGAAGCTTTCTTT. It codes for CSVDQGRDTEAFF. The chain carries TRBV29-1 and TRBJ1-1; tentatively, D is TRBD1 (5 bases). V was shortened by 3 bases and J by 3 bases, with 11 bases between the two germline ends. CDR3 length: 13 residues. Germline V lookup: CDR1 SQVTM, CDR2 ANQGSEA.

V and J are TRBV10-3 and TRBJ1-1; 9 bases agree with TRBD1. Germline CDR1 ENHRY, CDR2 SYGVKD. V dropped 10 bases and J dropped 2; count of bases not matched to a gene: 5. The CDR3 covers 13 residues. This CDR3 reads CATRGQGNTEAFF. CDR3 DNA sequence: TGTGCCACCCGGGGACAGGGCAACACTGAAGCTTTCTTT.

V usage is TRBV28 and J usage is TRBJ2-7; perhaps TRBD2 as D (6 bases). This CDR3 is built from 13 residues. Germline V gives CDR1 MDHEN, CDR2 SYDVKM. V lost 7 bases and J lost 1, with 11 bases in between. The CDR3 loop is CASKSGGSYEQYF. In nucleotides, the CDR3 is TGTGCCAGCAAGAGCGGAGGGTCCTACGAGCAGTACTTC.

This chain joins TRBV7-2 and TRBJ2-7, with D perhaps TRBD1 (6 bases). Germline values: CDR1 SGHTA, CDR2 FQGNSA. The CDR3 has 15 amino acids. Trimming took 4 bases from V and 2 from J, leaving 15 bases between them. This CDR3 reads CASSSRQGSPYEQYF. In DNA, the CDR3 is TGTGCCAGCAGCTCGCGGCAGGGGAGCCCCTACGAGCAGTACTTC.

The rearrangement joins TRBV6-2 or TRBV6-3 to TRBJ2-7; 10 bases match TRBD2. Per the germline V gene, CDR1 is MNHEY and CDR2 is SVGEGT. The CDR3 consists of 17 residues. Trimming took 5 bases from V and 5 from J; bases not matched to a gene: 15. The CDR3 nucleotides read TGTGCCAGCAGTGATCTAGCGGGAGTTTCTATTCGGAACGAGCAGTACTTC. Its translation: CASSDLAGVSIRNEQYF.

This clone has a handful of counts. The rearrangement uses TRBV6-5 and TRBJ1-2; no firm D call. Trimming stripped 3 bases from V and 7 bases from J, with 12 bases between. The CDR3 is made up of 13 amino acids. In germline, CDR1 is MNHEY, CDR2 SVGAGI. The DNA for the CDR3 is TGTGCCAGCAGTTATACAGATTCCGGTGGCTACACCTTC. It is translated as CASSYTDSGGYTF.

Here the CDR3 DNA reads TGTGCCAGCAGTTACTCTGCCCTCGGCGAGCAGTACTTC. Translated: CASSYSALGEQYF. The chain recombines TRBV6-5 with TRBJ2-7, with D uncertain. This CDR3 has 13 residues. V gave up 0 bases and J gave up 6 bases, with 9 bases separating them. Germline values: CDR1 MNHEY, CDR2 SVGAGI.

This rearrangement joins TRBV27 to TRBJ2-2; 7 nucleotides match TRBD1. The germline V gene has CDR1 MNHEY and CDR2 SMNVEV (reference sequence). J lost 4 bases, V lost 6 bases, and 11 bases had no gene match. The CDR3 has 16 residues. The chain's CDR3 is CASRREGAGRTGELFF. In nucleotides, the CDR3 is TGTGCCAGCAGAAGAGAGGGGGCTGGTCGCACCGGGGAGCTGTTTTTT.

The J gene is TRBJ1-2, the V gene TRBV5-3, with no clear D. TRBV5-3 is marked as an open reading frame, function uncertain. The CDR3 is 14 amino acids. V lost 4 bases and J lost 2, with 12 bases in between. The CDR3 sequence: CARSPRRQNYGYTF. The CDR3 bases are TGTGCCAGAAGCCCGCGGCGGCAGAACTATGGCTACACCTTC.

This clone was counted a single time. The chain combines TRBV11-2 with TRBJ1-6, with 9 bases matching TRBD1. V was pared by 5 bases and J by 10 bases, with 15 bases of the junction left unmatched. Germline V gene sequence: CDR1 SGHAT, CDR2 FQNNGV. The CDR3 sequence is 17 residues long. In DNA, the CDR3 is TGTGCCAGCAGCCGAACAGGGGGCGCGTCGCAAGGCTCACCCCTCCACTTT. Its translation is CASSRTGGASQGSPLHF.

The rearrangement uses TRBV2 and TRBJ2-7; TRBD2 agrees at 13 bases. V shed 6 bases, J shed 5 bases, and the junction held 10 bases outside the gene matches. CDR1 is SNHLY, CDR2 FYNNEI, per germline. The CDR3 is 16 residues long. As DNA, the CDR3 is TGTGCCAGCAGAGGAGGACTAGCGGGAGTAGGCAACGAGCAGTACTTC. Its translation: CASRGGLAGVGNEQYF.

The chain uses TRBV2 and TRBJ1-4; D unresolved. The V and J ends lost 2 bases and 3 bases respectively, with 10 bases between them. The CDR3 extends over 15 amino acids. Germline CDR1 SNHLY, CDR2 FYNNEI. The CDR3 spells CASSEIAFANEKLFF. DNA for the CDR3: TGTGCCAGCAGTGAAATAGCGTTCGCTAATGAAAAACTGTTTTTT.

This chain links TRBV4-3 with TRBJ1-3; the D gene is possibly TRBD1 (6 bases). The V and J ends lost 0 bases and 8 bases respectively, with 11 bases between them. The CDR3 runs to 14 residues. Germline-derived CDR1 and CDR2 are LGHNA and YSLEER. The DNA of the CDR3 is TGCGCCAGCAGCCAAGATCGGACAGTAGACACCATATATTTT. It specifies CASSQDRTVDTIYF.

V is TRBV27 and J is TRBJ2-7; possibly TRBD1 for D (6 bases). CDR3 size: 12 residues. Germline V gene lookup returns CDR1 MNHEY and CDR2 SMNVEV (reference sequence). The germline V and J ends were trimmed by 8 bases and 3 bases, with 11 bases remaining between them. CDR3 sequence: CASGTFYYEQYF. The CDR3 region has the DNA TGTGCCAGCGGGACATTTTACTACGAGCAGTACTTC.

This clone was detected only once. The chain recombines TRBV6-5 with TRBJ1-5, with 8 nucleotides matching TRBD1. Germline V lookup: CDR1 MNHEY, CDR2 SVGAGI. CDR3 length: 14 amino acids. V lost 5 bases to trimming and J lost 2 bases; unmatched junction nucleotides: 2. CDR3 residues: CASSKDRGNQPQHF. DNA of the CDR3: TGTGCCAGCAGTAAGGACAGGGGCAATCAGCCCCAGCATTTT.

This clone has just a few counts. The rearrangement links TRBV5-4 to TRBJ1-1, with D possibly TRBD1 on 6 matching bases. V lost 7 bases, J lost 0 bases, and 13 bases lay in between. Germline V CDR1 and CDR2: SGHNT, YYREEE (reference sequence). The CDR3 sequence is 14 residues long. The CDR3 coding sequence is TGTGCCAGCGCGGCGGGGGGGCTGAACACTGAAGCTTTCTTT. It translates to CASAAGGLNTEAFF.